This T cell receptor beta chain appears in the sequencing data of a study of CD8 T cells in ankylosing spondylitis. General study points: Seemingly distinctive of ankylosing spondylitis blood was a TCR beta motif formed by eight highly homologous variants.

The V end was cut by 6 bases, the J end by 8 bases, with 19 bases between. The CDR3 runs 14 residues. In germline, CDR1 is MNHNS, CDR2 SASEGT. Using its own MiXCR run on the 5' RACE reads, TCRdb lists one record per CDR3 protein. The data hold around 280,000 distinct CDR3 sequences, with around 20% observed a single time. Comment on this clonotype: Its antigen is currently unknown.

The rearrangement uses TRBV6-1 and TRBJ1-2; D is possibly TRBD1 (5 bases). Sequencing was performed on blood, either unsorted or a sorted T cell fraction (not recorded which). This sequence was found in a male donor with ankylosing spondylitis or in good health (not recorded which). Here the CDR3 reads CASRRGGATEGYTF. The DNA of the CDR3 is TGTGCCAGCAGGAGGGGAGGAGCGACGGAAGGCTACACCTTC.